The 26 T cell receptor beta chains in this list originate from one sample, sequenced in a study of technical replicates of blood from a few donors. The table came from immunoSEQ multiplex PCR; TCRdb's copy has only in-frame clones and leaves some out. This sample has 75,000 to 100,000 clones; 90% to 95% occur once, and the top ten carry around 0.23%. The sample taken for sequencing was T cells isolated from PBMCs. Source of these receptors: a human donor in good health.

J is TRBJ2-3 and V is TRBV27, with D maybe TRBD2 (5 bases). CDR1 and CDR2 (germline): MNHEY, SMNVEV (reference sequence). Trimming removed 5 bases at V and 4 bases at J, with 13 bases between. The CDR3 extends over 14 amino acids. For the CDR3, the DNA is TGTGCCAGCAGTGCGGTAGGAGGCCCAGATACGCAGTATTTT. Protein: CASSAVGGPDTQYF.

This sequence joins TRBV5-1 and TRBJ2-5; TRBD1 is a possible D gene (7 bases). Germline V lookup: CDR1 SGHRS, CDR2 YFSETQ. CDR3 length: 15 residues. Trimming left V 4 bases short and J 2 bases short, with 15 bases between. CDR3 sequence: CASSPMGGQQETQYF. The DNA for the CDR3 is TGCGCCAGCAGCCCAATGGGGGGACAGCAAGAGACCCAGTACTTC.

The rearrangement links TRBV6-5 to TRBJ2-7; TRBD2 is a possible D gene (5 bases). The germline V gene encodes CDR1 MNHEY and CDR2 SVGAGI. V was cut by 6 bases and J by 3 bases, with 9 bases left in between. The CDR3 extends over 12 amino acids. CDR3 coding DNA: TGTGCCAGCAGCGGACTGAACTACGAGCAGTACTTC. Its protein product is CASSGLNYEQYF.

The CDR3 region has the DNA TGTGCCAGCAGCTTGACAGGGAGCAATCAGCCCCAGCATTTT. Translation: CASSLTGSNQPQHF. The rearrangement joins TRBV7-8 to TRBJ1-5; 7 bases are shared with TRBD1. Germline V CDR1 and CDR2: SGHVS, FQNEAQ. CDR3 length: 14 residues. The junction had 0 bases not matched to a gene; V was cut back by 3 bases and J by 1 base.

J is TRBJ1-1 and V is TRBV10-1, with 7 nucleotides matching TRBD1. V shed 3 bases and J 6 bases; nucleotides not matched to a gene: 13. The length of the CDR3 is 16 residues. Germline values: CDR1 WNHNN, CDR2 SYGVQD (reference sequence). This chain's CDR3 is CASSEESFFTGAEAFF. In DNA form, the CDR3 reads TGCGCCAGCAGTGAAGAGTCTTTTTTCACAGGGGCTGAAGCTTTCTTT.

This chain uses TRBV7-8 with TRBJ2-3; 7 bases are a match to TRBD1. The CDR3 contains 13 residues. J gave up 10 bases and V 2 bases, and 6 bases lay outside the gene matches. Germline values: CDR1 SGHVS, CDR2 FQNEAQ. The DNA for the CDR3 is TGTGCCAGCAGCTTAAGGGTACAGGGGTCGCAGTATTTT. Translating it yields CASSLRVQGSQYF.

The V call is TRBV28, the J call TRBJ1-5, with 7 positions matching TRBD1. The V gene end was trimmed by 5 bases and the J gene end by 7 bases; junction bases not matched to a gene: 11. Germline V gene data show CDR1 as MDHEN and CDR2 as SYDVKM. CDR3 length: 15 residues. CDR3 protein: CASSTTGRGPQPQHF. DNA of the CDR3: TGTGCCAGCAGTACGACAGGGCGAGGACCCCAGCCCCAGCATTTT.

The V call is TRBV2, the J call TRBJ2-7, with TRBD1 matching 8 bases. Germline assignment: CDR1 SNHLY and CDR2 FYNNEI. The CDR3 is 15 residues long. After removal of 8 bases from V and 3 bases from J, the junction contained 12 bases not matched to a gene. The CDR3 sequence: CASESGTGPNYEQYF. CDR3 nucleotide sequence: TGTGCCAGCGAATCCGGGACAGGCCCTAACTACGAGCAGTACTTC. Full variable domain (remainder filled in from reference TRBV2 and TRBJ2-7): EPEVTQTPSHQVTQMGQEVILRCVPISNHLYFYWYRQILGQKVEFLVSFYNNEISEKSEIFDDQFSVERPDGSNFTLKIRSTKLEDSAMYFCASESGTGPNYEQYFGPGTRLTVT.

The rearrangement links TRBV15 to TRBJ2-2, with TRBD1 as a possible D gene (5 bases). The germline V gene has CDR1 LNHNV and CDR2 YYDKDF (reference sequence). The CDR3 spans 15 residues. The V gene lost 1 base and the J gene lost 1 base, with 7 bases spanning the gap. The CDR3 sequence is CATSRGGGNTGELFF. The CDR3 DNA reads TGTGCCACCAGCAGAGGGGGCGGGAACACCGGGGAGCTGTTTTTT.

The chain is built from TRBV19 and TRBJ1-3; TRBD1 might be the D (5 bases). This CDR3 contains 15 residues. V lost 1 base and J lost 4, with 11 bases in between. CDR1 is LNHDA, CDR2 SQIVND, per germline (reference sequence). This chain's CDR3 is CASSIGGDGGNTIYF. CDR3 DNA: TGTGCCAGTAGTATAGGGGGCGACGGAGGAAACACCATATATTTT. Together with reference TRBV19 and TRBJ1-3, the CDR3 gives the full variable domain: DGGITQSPKYLFRKEGQNVTLSCEQNLNHDAMYWYRQDPGQGLRLIYYSQIVNDFQKGDIAEGYSVSREKKESFPLTVTSAQKNPTAFYLCASSIGGDGGNTIYFGEGSWLTVV.

The chain couples TRBV7-2 to TRBJ2-1; 7 bases align to TRBD1. The CDR3 spans 15 residues. Germline assignment: CDR1 SGHTA and CDR2 FQGNSA. V shed 5 bases and J 8 bases; nucleotides not matched to a gene: 12. The CDR3: CASSRQGHLGDEQFF. The CDR3 bases are TGTGCCAGCAGCCGACAGGGACATTTAGGGGATGAGCAGTTCTTC. Full variable domain (missing parts from reference TRBV7-2 and TRBJ2-1): GAGVSQSPSNKVTEKGKDVELRCDPISGHTALYWYRQSLGQGLEFLIYFQGNSAPDKSGLPSDRFSAERTGGSVSTLTIQRTQQEDSAVYLCASSRQGHLGDEQFFGPGTRLTVL.

The V gene is TRBV5-4, the J gene TRBJ1-4, with no clear D. Germline values: CDR1 SGHNT, CDR2 YYREEE (reference sequence). This CDR3 comprises 12 residues. Deletions cut 3 bases from V and 5 bases from J, with 5 bases between. Here the CDR3 reads CASSSVNEKLFF. CDR3 nucleotides: TGTGCCAGCAGCTCGGTAAATGAAAAACTGTTTTTT.

This sequence joins TRBV27 and TRBJ2-3; tentative D call: TRBD2 (5 bases). CDR3 length equals 18 residues. Germline assignment: CDR1 MNHEY and CDR2 SMNVEV (reference sequence). The V gene lost 3 bases and the J gene lost 3 bases, with 22 bases spanning the gap. CDR3 DNA: TGTGCCAGCAGTTTTAAGGGCTTTGGACTTACGGGTACAGATACGCAGTATTTT. It is translated as CASSFKGFGLTGTDTQYF.

The genes are TRBV27 and TRBJ2-3; 13 bases are a match to TRBD2. Germline V lookup: CDR1 MNHEY, CDR2 SMNVEV (reference sequence). V lost 6 bases and J lost 5; bases outside the gene matches: 5. The CDR3 sequence is 15 residues long. CDR3 in amino acids: CASSRGTSGKDTQYF. CDR3 bases: TGTGCCAGCAGCCGAGGGACTAGCGGGAAAGATACGCAGTATTTT.

The chain is built from TRBV6-5 and TRBJ2-4; the D gene is possibly TRBD2 (7 bases). This CDR3 has 15 amino acids. Germline assignment: CDR1 MNHEY and CDR2 SVGAGI. V dropped 5 bases and J dropped 1 base, with 12 bases sitting between them. The CDR3 nucleotides read TGTGCCAGCAGTCAGGGGAGGGCGGCCAAAAACATTCAGTACTTC. Protein product: CASSQGRAAKNIQYF.

The chain joins TRBV5-1 to TRBJ1-2; the match to TRBD1 covers 10 bases. This CDR3 has 16 residues. In germline, CDR1 is SGHRS, CDR2 YFSETQ. Trimming took 1 base from V and 2 from J; bases not matched to a gene: 5. DNA for the CDR3: TGCGCCAGCAGCTTGCGACCGGGACAGGGGAACTATGGCTACACCTTC. Its translation is CASSLRPGQGNYGYTF.

V and J are TRBV4-1 and TRBJ2-5; a weak D match, TRBD2 (6 bases). Germline CDR1 and CDR2: MGHRA and YSYEKL. CDR3 length: 15 amino acids. V was shortened by 1 base and J by 1 base, with 10 bases between the two germline ends. The CDR3 DNA sequence: TGCGCCAGCAGCCAAGGACTAGTCATCCAAGAGACCCAGTACTTC. Protein sequence: CASSQGLVIQETQYF.

The chain uses TRBV6-1 and TRBJ2-7; the match to TRBD2 covers 8 bases. The ends lost 1 base at V and 3 bases at J; junction bases unmatched: 5. The CDR3 has 15 amino acids. The germline V gene has CDR1 MNHNS and CDR2 SASEGT. CDR3 nucleotide sequence: TGTGCCAGCAGTGAAGGGTATCGGGAGGGCTACGAGCAGTACTTC. It is translated as CASSEGYREGYEQYF.

CDR3 loop: CASSPGLARTVSYEQYF. The CDR3 DNA sequence: TGTGCCAGCAGCCCGGGACTAGCGCGAACCGTCTCCTACGAGCAGTACTTC. The rearrangement joins TRBV11-1 to TRBJ2-7; 10 nucleotides match TRBD2. The CDR3 has 17 residues. The V and J ends lost 5 bases and 0 bases, in that order; junction bases with no gene match: 10. The germline V gene encodes CDR1 SGHAT and CDR2 FQDESV (reference sequence).

The gene calls are TRBV13 and TRBJ1-2, with D possibly matching TRBD1 (5 bases). Between the trimmed V and J ends, which lost 4 bases and 7 bases, there was a span of 25 bases. CDR3 length: 17 amino acids. The germline CDR1 and CDR2 sequences are PRHDT and FYEKMQ (reference sequence). The CDR3 DNA sequence: TGTGCCAGCAGCTCCCACCCCTCGACAGAAAAGAAGTTTGGCTACACCTTC. Protein product: CASSSHPSTEKKFGYTF.

The chain couples TRBV11-1 to TRBJ2-1; TRBD2 matches at 11 bases. The CDR3 spans 17 residues. Germline loops: CDR1 SGHAT, CDR2 FQDESV (reference sequence). Trimming removed 4 bases from V and 2 bases from J; junction bases left unmatched: 7. CDR3 residues: CASSSRLAGMTYNEQFF. For the CDR3, the DNA is TGTGCCAGCAGCTCTAGACTAGCGGGAATGACCTACAATGAGCAGTTCTTC.

The rearrangement links TRBV5-3 to TRBJ2-7; TRBD2 aligns across 13 bases. TRBV5-3 is annotated as an ORF whose role is uncertain. V lost 4 bases, J lost 4 bases, and 8 bases stayed unmatched. This CDR3 spans 16 amino acids. CDR3 nucleotide sequence: TGTGCCAGAAGCCCCCGACTAGCGGGGGGTTTATACGAGCAGTACTTC. Protein sequence: CARSPRLAGGLYEQYF.

The gene calls are TRBV7-9 and TRBJ1-1; D not resolved. The CDR3 contains 12 residues. V was cut by 10 bases and J by 1 base, with 10 bases left in between. Germline assignment: CDR1 SEHNR and CDR2 FQNEAQ (reference sequence). CDR3 protein: CATRGRNTEAFF. As DNA, the CDR3 is TGTGCCACCCGTGGGAGGAACACTGAAGCTTTCTTT.

This clone came up once. This sequence joins TRBV28 and TRBJ2-3, with unresolved D. The V end lost 5 bases, the J end lost 2 bases, and 11 bases lay between the germline ends. The length of the CDR3 is 14 residues. Germline-derived CDR1 and CDR2 are MDHEN and SYDVKM. The CDR3 DNA reads as TGTGCCAGCAGTGAGAACTTCCCCACAGATACGCAGTATTTT. Encoded protein: CASSENFPTDTQYF. Complete variable domain (other parts from reference TRBV28 and TRBJ2-3): DVKVTQSSRYLVKRTGEKVFLECVQDMDHENMFWYRQDPGLGLRLIYFSYDVKMKEKGDIPEGYSVSREKKERFSLILESASTNQTSMYLCASSENFPTDTQYFGPGTRLTVL.

The V and J genes are TRBV4-1 and TRBJ2-7; 9 nucleotides align to TRBD2. Germline values: CDR1 MGHRA, CDR2 YSYEKL. V dropped 0 bases and J dropped 3; count of bases not matched to a gene: 6. CDR3 length: 16 amino acids. The CDR3 here is CASSQEKTSGYYEQYF. CDR3 DNA: TGCGCCAGCAGCCAAGAAAAGACTAGCGGATACTACGAGCAGTACTTC.

The chain is built from TRBV30 and TRBJ1-5; possible D gene TRBD1, 5 bases. Per the germline V gene, CDR1 is GTSNPN and CDR2 is SVGIG (reference sequence). The CDR3 consists of 15 residues. With 2 bases removed from V and 4 bases from J, the gap between germline ends came to 15 bases. CDR3 loop: CAWSHDVGGNQPQHF. CDR3 DNA: TGTGCCTGGAGTCACGACGTGGGGGGGAATCAGCCCCAGCATTTT.